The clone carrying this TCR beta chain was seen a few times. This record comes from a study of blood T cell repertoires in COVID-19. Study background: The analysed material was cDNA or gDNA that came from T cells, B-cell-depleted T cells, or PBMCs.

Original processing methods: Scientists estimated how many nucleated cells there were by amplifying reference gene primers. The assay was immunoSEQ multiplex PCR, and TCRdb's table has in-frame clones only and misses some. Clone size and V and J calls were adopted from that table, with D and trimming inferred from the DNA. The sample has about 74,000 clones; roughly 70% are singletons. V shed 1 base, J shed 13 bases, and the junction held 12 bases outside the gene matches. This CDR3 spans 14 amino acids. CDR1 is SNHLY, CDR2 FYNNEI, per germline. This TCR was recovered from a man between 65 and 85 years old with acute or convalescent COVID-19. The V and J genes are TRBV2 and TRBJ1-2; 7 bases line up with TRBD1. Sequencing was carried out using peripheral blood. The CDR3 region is CASSEVVGGRFGTF. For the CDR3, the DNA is TGTGCCAGCAGTGAAGTAGTAGGGGGCCGTTTTGGCACCTTC.